Here is one T cell receptor beta chain with its context. Its antigen is unidentified. Using immunoSEQ multiplex PCR, the repertoire was profiled, and TCRdb retains in-frame clones only, with some absent. Of 300,000 to 400,000 clones listed, just over 90% are singletons. The source of the sample is a study of Ad26.COV2.S vaccination and SARS-CoV-2 variants. From germline, CDR1 is MGHDK and CDR2 SYGVNS. The CDR3 totals 11 residues. Between the trimmed V and J ends, which lost 7 bases and 4 bases, there was a span of 7 bases. Study outcomes and limitations: Breadth measured for non-spike TCRs was similar across vaccine and placebo recipients. Reportedly, spike-specific CD8+ and CD4+ T cell responses achieved substantial breadth once vaccination had taken place. Total T cell responses, in the TCR breadth and depth analyses, may have been underestimated. It was vaccine recipients, not placebo recipients, who had the higher spike-specific TCR breadth.

Specimen: peripheral blood, collected after recovery from COVID-19. The V gene is TRBV25-1, the J gene TRBJ1-1; D gene uncertain. This sequence was found in a human donor who had recovered from COVID-19. CDR3 sequence: CASTRTTEAFF. CDR3 bases: TGTGCCAGCACAAGGACCACTGAAGCTTTCTTT.